The 9 T cell receptor beta chains given below trace back to one sample, sequenced in a study of blood T cell repertoires in COVID-19. Clones were read by immunoSEQ multiplex PCR, and TCRdb kept only the in-frame ones, dropping some. The sample consists of under 150,000 clones, about 87% of them appearing once. Sample: peripheral blood. The receptors were sampled from a woman aged 45-65 years with acute or convalescent COVID-19.

This chain uses TRBV28 with TRBJ2-2; 7 bases align to TRBD1. The J segment lost 1 base and the V segment lost 1 base, leaving 9 bases of the junction unmatched. Germline V gene data show CDR1 as MDHEN and CDR2 as SYDVKM. There are 18 residues in the CDR3. CDR3 sequence (DNA): TGTGCCAGCAGTTTATCTCCGACAGGGCCCTTGAACACCGGGGAGCTGTTTTTT. Translated, it gives CASSLSPTGPLNTGELFF.

The J gene is TRBJ1-1, the V gene TRBV9; 10 bases are a match to TRBD1. The V segment lost 3 bases and the J segment 4 bases; nucleotides outside the gene matches: 3. Germline values: CDR1 SGDLS, CDR2 YYNGEE. The CDR3 consists of 14 residues. The CDR3 is CASSGGQGVTEAFF. The CDR3 coding sequence is TGTGCCAGCAGCGGAGGACAGGGGGTCACTGAAGCTTTCTTT.

The V call is TRBV2, the J call TRBJ2-1; D unclear. The germline CDR1 and CDR2 sequences are SNHLY and FYNNEI. The CDR3 covers 13 residues. Trimming removed 3 bases at V and 5 bases at J, with 8 bases between. CDR3 sequence reads: CASSDPYHNEQFF. The CDR3 nucleotides read TGTGCCAGCAGTGATCCCTACCACAATGAGCAGTTCTTC.

The chain employs TRBV24-1 and TRBJ2-7; 7 bases align to TRBD1. CDR1 and CDR2 from the germline V gene are KGHDR and SFDVKD. The CDR3 is made up of 15 amino acids. V shed 3 bases and J 2 bases; nucleotides not matched to a gene: 6. CDR3 sequence (DNA): TGTGCCACCAGTGATGGGACAGCTTTAACCTACGAGCAGTACTTC. The encoded protein is CATSDGTALTYEQYF.

This chain joins TRBV6-2 or TRBV6-3 and TRBJ2-1; D is unresolved. CDR1 MNHEY and CDR2 SVGEGT come from the germline V gene. The CDR3 extends over 13 amino acids. V lost 0 bases, J lost 10 bases, and 10 bases lay in between. DNA of the CDR3: TGTGCCAGCAGTTACTCTTCGTCAGTCGAGCAGTTCTTC. Amino acid sequence: CASSYSSSVEQFF.

V and J are TRBV7-2 and TRBJ1-6; 10 nucleotides line up with TRBD1. V dropped 5 bases and J dropped 6; count of bases not matched to a gene: 7. The germline CDR1 and CDR2 sequences are SGHTA and FQGNSA. The CDR3 runs 16 residues. The CDR3 region is CASSIRDRGTNSPLHF. The CDR3 nucleotides read TGTGCCAGCAGCATCCGGGACAGGGGTACTAATTCACCCCTCCACTTT.

The chain uses TRBV28 and TRBJ1-1; 8 nucleotides line up with TRBD1. Losses at the gene ends were 6 bases for V and 4 bases for J; bases not matched to a gene: 13. Looked up from germline, CDR1 is MDHEN and CDR2 is SYDVKM. There are 16 residues in the CDR3. CDR3 nucleotides: TGTGCCAGCAGACTCCTCGGACAGGGTCCAGGCACTGAAGCTTTCTTT. It encodes CASRLLGQGPGTEAFF.

This chain connects TRBV9 to TRBJ1-2, with D unresolved. The CDR3 sequence is 11 residues long. Germline V gene data show CDR1 as SGDLS and CDR2 as YYNGEE. Trimming removed 4 bases from V and 8 bases from J, with 9 bases in between. The CDR3 coding sequence is TGTGCCAGCAGCTCCCGCGGGGGCTACACCTTC. Protein product: CASSSRGGYTF.

This clone was seen more than once but under ten times. The genes are TRBV10-1 and TRBJ1-3; D is unresolved. The CDR3 has 13 amino acids. Germline CDR1 and CDR2: WNHNN and SYGVQD (reference sequence). Trimming removed 3 bases at V and 4 bases at J, with 7 bases between. The CDR3 nucleotides are TGCGCCAGCAGTGAACGACTCGGAAACACCATATATTTT. Translation gives CASSERLGNTIYF.